This paragraph reports one TCR beta chain. This clone showed up many times. Its antigen specificity is not known. The sequence runs out 3 residues before the end of the CDR3; the remainder is reconstructed from the germline J gene. The record originates from a study of T cell clonality in common variable immunodeficiency (dated by TCRdb to between 2014 and 2017). From the germline V gene, CDR1 is SGHDN and CDR2 is FVKESK. Germline trimming amounts to 5 bases on V and 4 bases on J, with 7 as the count of junction bases outside the gene matches. Counted from cysteine to phenylalanine, this CDR3 has 16 amino acids. Only the CDR3 bases that were read are kept: 39 of them, in frame from base 1. The study at large found these results: CVID TCRbeta sequences reportedly showed fewer deletions and N-nucleotide insertions and lacked highly modified clones with 13 or more V deletions. TCRbeta clonality was higher in CVID subjects than in healthy controls (t-test p = 0.018), and the increase was most characteristic of about a third of subjects. Healthy controls shared more TCRbeta clones with each other than CVID subjects shared among themselves (p < 0.0001). According to the authors, finding the cause of the higher clonality in CVID would require sequencing the repertoires of T cell subpopulations. Correlations between repertoire features and clinical complications were limited by patient heterogeneity within the CVID cohort. Although equal DNA input was used, an average of roughly 85,000 unique sequences per sample was obtained for controls, compared with some 30,000 for CVID samples.

Most CVID patients and most healthy controls were of Caucasian heritage. From each donor, 5 to 8 ml of heparinized peripheral whole blood was collected. TCRbeta CDR3 repertoires were sequenced from genomic DNA of adults with common variable immune deficiency (CVID) and healthy adult controls. The control group comprised approximately 22 healthy adult volunteers, some 12 female and roughly ten male, aged roughly 23 to 66 years with a mean age of around 37. Diluted blood was density-centrifuged over Hypaque 1077 or Ficoll-Paque to isolate peripheral blood mononuclear cells. Genomic DNA was obtained from unsorted mononuclear cells through either Qiagen column purification or a centrifugation-based method. For sequencing input, CVID and control samples contributed equivalent amounts of genomic DNA. For every sample, a 60 bp segment covering the rearranged TCRbeta CDR3 region was amplified and then sequenced. The immunoSEQ assay, a bias-corrected multiplex PCR with high-throughput sequencing, was employed for TCRbeta amplification. The authors processed their data as follows. Each unique nucleotide sequence was treated as a clone and annotated with V, D and J genes, copy number and frequency. Sequences were labeled productive if in frame, and non-productive if out of frame or containing stop codons. Clonality was calculated from Shannon's entropy as previously described. The predicted amino acid sequences of productive clones were used to derive the mean CDR3 Kyte-Doolittle hydropathy. The R hclust function was used to hierarchically cluster scaled V gene usage with Manhattan distance and complete linkage. To assess clone sharing by CDR3 amino acid sequence, 12 repertoires per group were resampled over 100 rounds. The repertoires were searched for 65 to 80 published EBV-specific and around 240 published CMV-specific TCRbeta sequences. A couple of CVID samples that yielded fewer than 10,000 sequences were excluded from the analysis, so fewer than 45 CVID repertoires were retained. TCRdb carries this immuneACCESS record with in-frame sequences only. Its versions omit some clonotypes, under half of them owing to an unresolved V gene in the studies checked, with the rest unexplained. V, J and clone size are those of that table, while D and trimming were read from the DNA. This sample was tabulated with about 39,000 clones, among which there are no singletons. Over 1.1% of the sample belongs to the ten largest clones.

What was sequenced was peripheral blood mononuclear cells. Rearrangement joined TRBV14 to TRBJ2-5; 13 of the junction bases match TRBD2. This receptor was obtained from a person aged 18 to 70 in good health. The CDR3 loop reads CASSAGTSGNPETQYF. The sequenced CDR3 bases are TGTGCCAGCAGCGCCGGGACTAGCGGGAACCCAGAGACC.